The clone carrying this T cell receptor (beta chain) has just a few counts. Assay: immunoSEQ multiplex PCR; the TCRdb copy retains only in-frame clones and omits some. The top ten hold around 43% of the sample, which has approximately 58,000 clones, 77% seen once. Between the trimmed V and J ends, which lost 2 bases and 2 bases, there was a span of 14 bases. There are 15 residues in the CDR3. The V gene's germline CDR1 is SGHRS and CDR2 YFSETQ. The record originates from a study of blood T cell repertoires in COVID-19. Study context: Sample material is recorded as cDNA or gDNA derived from T cells, B-cell-depleted T cells, or PBMCs.

The source material was peripheral blood. The chain employs TRBV5-1 and TRBJ2-7, with D possibly being TRBD1 (5 bases). This TCR came from a man between 65 and 80 years old with active or convalescent COVID-19. In DNA form, the CDR3 reads TGCGCCAGCAGCTTAGAAGACGCAGGGACCTACGAGCAGTACTTC. It is translated as CASSLEDAGTYEQYF.